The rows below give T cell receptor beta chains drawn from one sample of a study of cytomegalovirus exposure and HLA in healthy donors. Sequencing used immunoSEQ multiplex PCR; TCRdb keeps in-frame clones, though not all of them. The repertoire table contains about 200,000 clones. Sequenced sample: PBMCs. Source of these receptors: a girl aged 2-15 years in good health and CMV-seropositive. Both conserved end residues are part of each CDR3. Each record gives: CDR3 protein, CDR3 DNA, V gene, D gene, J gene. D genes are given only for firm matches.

cdr3_aa: CASSYADTEAFF
cdr3_nt: TGTGCCAGTAGTTACGCGGACACTGAAGCTTTCTTT
v_call: TRBV19
d_call: NA
j_call: TRBJ1-1

cdr3_aa: CASSLGGFPSEAFF
cdr3_nt: TGTGCCAGCAGCTTAGGGGGCTTCCCGAGTGAAGCTTTCTTT
v_call: TRBV7-8
d_call: NA
j_call: TRBJ1-1

cdr3_aa: CASNGGDSYEQYF
cdr3_nt: TGTGCCAGCAACGGGGGGGACTCCTACGAGCAGTACTTC
v_call: TRBV7-9
d_call: TRBD2
j_call: TRBJ2-7

cdr3_aa: CASSTYSRTEQFF
cdr3_nt: TGTGCCAGTAGTACCTATAGCAGAACAGAGCAGTTCTTC
v_call: TRBV19
d_call: NA
j_call: TRBJ2-1

cdr3_aa: CASSLFSGRGTSYEQYF
cdr3_nt: TGCGCCAGCAGTCTCTTTAGCGGGAGGGGTACCTCCTACGAGCAGTACTTC
v_call: TRBV5-1
d_call: TRBD2
j_call: TRBJ2-7

cdr3_aa: CASSLNSGVGYEQYF
cdr3_nt: TGCGCCAGCAGCTTGAACTCGGGAGTTGGGTACGAGCAGTACTTC
v_call: TRBV5-1
d_call: NA
j_call: TRBJ2-7

cdr3_aa: CASSYWGQGIYEQYF
cdr3_nt: TGTGCCAGCAGTTATTGGGGTCAGGGGATCTACGAGCAGTACTTC
v_call: TRBV5-6
d_call: NA
j_call: TRBJ2-7

cdr3_aa: CASRVAGDHEQYF
cdr3_nt: TGTGCCAGTAGGGTGGCGGGAGATCACGAGCAGTACTTC
v_call: TRBV19
d_call: TRBD2
j_call: TRBJ2-7

cdr3_aa: CASSPGGYNSPLHF
cdr3_nt: TGTGCCAGCAGCCCCGGGGGTTATAATTCACCCCTCCACTTT
v_call: TRBV7-9
d_call: NA
j_call: TRBJ1-6

cdr3_aa: CASLGVVNYGYTF
cdr3_nt: TGTGCCAGCCTGGGAGTAGTTAACTATGGCTACACCTTC
v_call: TRBV6-1
d_call: NA
j_call: TRBJ1-2

cdr3_aa: CASSLTSVYEQFF
cdr3_nt: TGTGCCAGCAGCTTGACTAGTGTCTATGAGCAGTTCTTC
v_call: TRBV5-6
d_call: NA
j_call: TRBJ2-1

cdr3_aa: CASSLAAGLFTGELFF
cdr3_nt: TGCGCCAGCAGCTTGGCTGCAGGGCTGTTCACCGGGGAGCTGTTTTTT
v_call: TRBV5-1
d_call: NA
j_call: TRBJ2-2

cdr3_aa: CAIRRQGLDNSPLHF
cdr3_nt: TGTGCCATCAGAAGGCAGGGCCTTGATAATTCACCCCTCCACTTT
v_call: TRBV10-3
d_call: NA
j_call: TRBJ1-6

cdr3_aa: CASSKQGAHTEAFF
cdr3_nt: TGTGCCAGTAGTAAACAGGGGGCGCATACTGAAGCTTTCTTT
v_call: TRBV19
d_call: TRBD1
j_call: TRBJ1-1

cdr3_aa: CASSFIGREAYNEQFF
cdr3_nt: TGTGCCAGCAGCTTTATCGGGCGGGAGGCCTACAATGAGCAGTTCTTC
v_call: TRBV7-9
d_call: TRBD2
j_call: TRBJ2-1

cdr3_aa: CASSHPPSGGNNEQFF
cdr3_nt: TGTGCCAGCAGCCACCCCCCTAGCGGGGGCAACAATGAGCAGTTCTTC
v_call: TRBV7-2
d_call: TRBD2
j_call: TRBJ2-1

cdr3_aa: CASSLGLLPYEQYF
cdr3_nt: TGTGCCAGCAGTTTAGGGCTATTGCCTTACGAGCAGTACTTC
v_call: TRBV28
d_call: NA
j_call: TRBJ2-7

cdr3_aa: CASREGLGGYTF
cdr3_nt: TGTGCCAGCAGAGAGGGCCTGGGAGGCTACACCTTC
v_call: TRBV5-8
d_call: NA
j_call: TRBJ1-2

cdr3_aa: CASNLGRGGEQYF
cdr3_nt: TGTGCCAGCAACCTGGGGAGGGGGGGCGAGCAGTACTTC
v_call: TRBV7-2
d_call: NA
j_call: TRBJ2-7

cdr3_aa: CASSSQGVREKLFF
cdr3_nt: TGTGCCAGCAGCTCACAGGGCGTACGCGAAAAACTGTTTTTT
v_call: TRBV7-8
d_call: NA
j_call: TRBJ1-4

cdr3_aa: CAWSGAAGETQYF
cdr3_nt: TGTGCCTGGAGTGGGGCCGCGGGGGAGACCCAGTACTTC
v_call: TRBV30
d_call: NA
j_call: TRBJ2-5

cdr3_aa: CASSPPGQRPRELFF
cdr3_nt: TGTGCCAGCAGTCCACCGGGACAGAGGCCCCGGGAGCTGTTTTTT
v_call: TRBV6-5
d_call: TRBD1
j_call: TRBJ2-2

cdr3_aa: CSVNVGLADFYEQYF
cdr3_nt: TGCAGCGTCAACGTGGGACTAGCGGACTTTTACGAGCAGTACTTC
v_call: TRBV29-1
d_call: TRBD2
j_call: TRBJ2-7

cdr3_aa: CASTEGFPNEQFF
cdr3_nt: TGTGCCAGCACCGAGGGATTCCCCAATGAGCAGTTCTTC
v_call: TRBV7-2
d_call: NA
j_call: TRBJ2-1

cdr3_aa: CASSPTGGAYHEQYF
cdr3_nt: TGTGCCAGCAGTCCTACCGGAGGGGCCTACCACGAGCAGTACTTC
v_call: TRBV28
d_call: NA
j_call: TRBJ2-7

cdr3_aa: CASSFYRDNSPLHF
cdr3_nt: TGCGCCAGCAGTTTCTACAGGGATAATTCACCCCTCCACTTT
v_call: TRBV5-1
d_call: NA
j_call: TRBJ1-6

cdr3_aa: CASSVRLGIYEQYF
cdr3_nt: TGCGCCAGCAGCGTAAGACTTGGAATCTACGAGCAGTACTTC
v_call: TRBV5-1
d_call: NA
j_call: TRBJ2-7

cdr3_aa: CAISGARLRSNETQYF
cdr3_nt: TGTGCCATCAGTGGGGCCCGGTTACGGTCTAACGAGACCCAGTACTTC
v_call: TRBV10-3
d_call: NA
j_call: TRBJ2-5